This T cell receptor beta chain was captured by sequencing in a study of Tregs in tolerant kidney transplant recipients. This CDR3 contains 14 residues. Germline V gene data show CDR1 as LNHDA and CDR2 as SQIVND (reference sequence). Trimming left V 3 bases short and J 4 bases short, with 9 bases between. Findings and caveats of the study: Some patients' samples used different primers over time, so nucleotide sequences weren't comparable. Tolerant patients' donor-specific Tregs expanded beyond overall Tregs, suggesting antigen-driven growth.

TCRdb's table, derived via immunoSEQ multiplex PCR, lists solely in-frame clones and lacks some. Recorded for this sample: some 15,000 clones. Related graft donors supplied nonmyeloablative bone marrow transplants, and mixed chimerism was transient. This clone is identified as medium-sized from frequency. Its specificity is unknown. The read halts 3 residues ahead of the CDR3 end, with the missing end drawn from the germline J gene. This receptor was obtained from a human patient who received a combined kidney and bone marrow transplant. Some T cells may be supplied by the graft donor. V gene TRBV19 combines with J gene TRBJ1-4; D possibly corresponds to TRBD1 (5 bases). Sequenced material: CD4+ T cells from blood (PBMCs), taken 12 months after the transplant. CDR3 region: CASSMAGFNEKLFF. Partial CDR3 DNA: TGTGCCAGTAGTATGGCAGGGTTTAATGAAAAA.